This TCR beta chain was obtained from a study of monozygotic twins with inflammatory bowel disease. No DNA is given; TCRdb re-called the 5' RACE reads and lists each CDR3 protein once. Its table records 110,000 to 150,000 distinct CDR3 sequences. CDR3 length: 17 residues. The germline V gene has CDR1 MNHEY and CDR2 SVGEGT. The specimen was blood. The origin of this receptor is a human donor with ulcerative colitis or Crohn's disease, or a healthy co-twin of an affected twin (not recorded which). The genes are TRBV6-2 or TRBV6-3 and TRBJ1-5; TCRdb proposes TRBD1, but this gene call is untestable without DNA. CDR3 in amino acids: CASRKIRTVYGNQPQHF.